This TCR beta chain was sequenced for a study of blood T cell repertoires in COVID-19. Study background: Specimens from acute and convalescent COVID-19 originated in the United States, Italy and Spain.

Assay: immunoSEQ multiplex PCR; the TCRdb copy retains only in-frame clones and omits some. This table has about 260,000 clones, 70% to 90% appearing once. Between the trimmed V and J ends, which lost 5 bases and 7 bases, there was a span of 12 bases. Germline values: CDR1 MDHEN, CDR2 SYDVKM. This CDR3 comprises 14 residues. The study recruited people aged roughly 18 to 100 years across roughly 23 US areas. The sample comprised PBMCs or T cells enriched from blood (not recorded which). The sequence derives from a woman in her 30s with acute COVID-19. This chain uses TRBV28 with TRBJ1-6; the D gene is possibly TRBD1 (6 bases). CDR3 region: CASSKGDENSPLHF. The DNA of the CDR3 is TGTGCCAGCAGTAAGGGGGATGAAAATTCACCCCTCCACTTT.